One sample yielded the 10 T cell receptor beta chains listed below, sequenced in a study of shared clonotypes between healthy human individuals. Produced via immunoSEQ multiplex PCR; TCRdb's table is partial and in-frame only. The table lists approximately 92,000 clones, almost 70% of them singletons. Sequencing was done on a sample of memory CD8+ T cells sorted from blood. Subset meaning: CD45RO+ cells pooled with CCR7-negative TemRA cells. All receptors derive from a man aged 25-40 years in good health.

This clone showed up many times. An end of the junction differs from the germline gene, which may be a read error. The rearrangement links TRBV11-1 to TRBJ2-1; 8 nucleotides line up with TRBD2. The germline gives CDR1 SGHAT, CDR2 FQDESV (reference sequence). This CDR3 is 13 amino acids long. The CDR3 nucleotides are TGTGCCAGCAGCCTAGCGGGTTCCAATGAGCAGTTCTTC. This codes for CASSLAGSNEQFF.

The chain carries TRBV7-8 and TRBJ2-4; D gene uncertain. Trimming stripped 4 bases from V and 4 bases from J, with 2 bases between. In germline, CDR1 is SGHVS, CDR2 FQNEAQ. The CDR3 is 11 amino acids. CDR3 nucleotide sequence: TGTGCCAGCAGCTCGAAAAACATTCAGTACTTC. Its protein product is CASSSKNIQYF.

In this sample, this clone turned up once. This rearrangement joins TRBV5-4 to TRBJ1-5; the match to TRBD1 covers 7 bases. CDR1 and CDR2 (germline): SGHNT, YYREEE (reference sequence). The junction had 7 bases not matched to a gene; V was cut back by 3 bases and J by 1 base. The CDR3 is 16 residues long. CDR3 DNA sequence: TGTGCCAGCAGCTCATTTCCAGGGGGGAGCAATCAGCCCCAGCATTTT. It codes for CASSSFPGGSNQPQHF. Variable domain in full (rest from reference TRBV5-4 and TRBJ1-5): ETGVTQSPTHLIKTRGQQVTLRCSSQSGHNTVSWYQQALGQGPQFIFQYYREEENGRGNFPPRFSGLQFPNYSSELNVNALELDDSALYLCASSSFPGGSNQPQHFGDGTRLSIL.

This clone has a count of ten or more. The chain uses TRBV27 and TRBJ2-7; tentative D call: TRBD1 (5 bases). V was cut by 1 base and J by 0 bases, with 10 bases left in between. The germline V gene encodes CDR1 MNHEY and CDR2 SMNVEV (reference sequence). The CDR3 is 15 residues long. The CDR3 DNA sequence: TGTGCCAGCAGTTTATTCCAGGGCACCTCCTACGAGCAGTACTTC. Amino acid sequence: CASSLFQGTSYEQYF.

This chain links TRBV11-3 with TRBJ2-3; weak D call: TRBD1 (5 bases). Trimming left V 1 base short and J 2 bases short, with 16 bases between. In germline, CDR1 is SGHNT, CDR2 YENEEA. The CDR3 has 17 residues. The CDR3 spells CASSLAPLQVYTDTQYF. The CDR3 DNA reads as TGTGCCAGCAGCTTAGCCCCCCTACAGGTTTACACAGATACGCAGTATTTT. The whole variable domain, filled in from reference TRBV11-3 and TRBJ2-3, reads EAGVVQSPRYKIIEKKQPVAFWCNPISGHNTLYWYLQNLGQGPELLIRYENEEAVDDSQLPKDRFSAERLKGVDSTLKIQPAELGDSAVYLCASSLAPLQVYTDTQYFGPGTRLTVL.

This clone was found a few times. V is TRBV28 and J is TRBJ2-7; TRBD1 might be the D (6 bases). This CDR3 comprises 15 residues. The germline V gene has CDR1 MDHEN and CDR2 SYDVKM. The germline V and J ends were trimmed by 7 bases and 6 bases, with 22 bases remaining between them. Here the CDR3 DNA reads TGTGCCAGCACTCCTAGGGGCAGGGGCCTGAGCGAGCAGTACTTC. Its protein product is CASTPRGRGLSEQYF. Full variable domain (missing parts from reference TRBV28 and TRBJ2-7): DVKVTQSSRYLVKRTGEKVFLECVQDMDHENMFWYRQDPGLGLRLIYFSYDVKMKEKGDIPEGYSVSREKKERFSLILESASTNQTSMYLCASTPRGRGLSEQYFGPGTRLTVT.

Ten or more counts support this clone. The chain has TRBV6-1 and TRBJ2-3; D remains unclear. From germline, CDR1 is MNHNS and CDR2 SASEGT. Trimming stripped 3 bases from V and 4 bases from J, with 11 bases between. This CDR3 contains 14 residues. This CDR3 reads CASSESSRPDTQYF. The CDR3 DNA sequence: TGTGCCAGCAGTGAGAGTTCTAGGCCAGATACGCAGTATTTT.

This rearrangement joins TRBV5-4 to TRBJ1-2; TRBD1 agrees at 9 bases. Germline assignment: CDR1 SGHNT and CDR2 YYREEE (reference sequence). CDR3 length: 15 residues. Unmatched junction bases numbered 9, after V lost 5 bases and J lost 4 bases. This chain's CDR3 is CASRFPGQGSYGYTF. For the CDR3, the DNA is TGTGCCAGCAGATTCCCGGGACAGGGCTCCTATGGCTACACCTTC. The variable domain in full, completed from reference TRBV5-4 and TRBJ1-2, reads ETGVTQSPTHLIKTRGQQVTLRCSSQSGHNTVSWYQQALGQGPQFIFQYYREEENGRGNFPPRFSGLQFPNYSSELNVNALELDDSALYLCASRFPGQGSYGYTFGSGTRLTVV.

The gene calls are TRBV6-5 and TRBJ2-1, with 8 positions matching TRBD2. Per the germline V gene, CDR1 is MNHEY and CDR2 is SVGAGI. The CDR3 extends over 14 amino acids. The V and J ends lost 2 bases and 6 bases, in that order; junction bases with no gene match: 3. The DNA for the CDR3 is TGTGCCAGCAGTTACAGCGGGAGTGCCAATGAGCAGTTCTTC. Translating it yields CASSYSGSANEQFF.

The chain couples TRBV28 to TRBJ2-7; D remains ambiguous. From germline, CDR1 is MDHEN and CDR2 SYDVKM. The CDR3 consists of 15 residues. V gave up 7 bases and J gave up 6 bases, with 22 bases separating them. DNA for the CDR3: TGTGCCAGCACAAGAAAAAGTCGTCTGGCTGGCGAGCAGTACTTC. This gives the protein CASTRKSRLAGEQYF.